This is a list of T cell receptor beta chains from one sample in a study of identical twins. TCRdb reprocessed the 5' RACE reads with MiXCR, giving one entry per CDR3 protein. The sample carries 500,000 or so distinct CDR3 sequences, over 12% recorded once. These sequences were also reported in another study, on yellow fever vaccine responses in identical twins.

Sequencing was done on a sample of CD4+ T cells sorted from blood. These receptors were taken from a woman between 18 and 29 years old in good health. CDR3s include the opening cysteine and the closing phenylalanine or tryptophan. Each record gives: D gene, J gene, V gene, clone size, CDR3 DNA, CDR3 protein. The D gene is left open where the match is weak. Clone size is not always given. Where it is, it says once, few, many or a class for expanded clones.

d_gene: TRBD2; j_gene: TRBJ2-7; v_gene: TRBV7-8; abundance: NA; CDR3nt: TGTGCCAGCAGTTCCGGACTAGCGGGAGCTCACGAGCAGTACTTC; CDR3aa: CASSSGLAGAHEQYF
d_gene: TRBD2; j_gene: TRBJ2-1; v_gene: TRBV19; abundance: few; CDR3nt: TGTGCCAGTAGTATTTCCGGGACTACCCTTTACAATGAGCAGTTCTTC; CDR3aa: CASSISGTTLYNEQFF
d_gene: TRBD2; j_gene: TRBJ2-7; v_gene: TRBV7-9; abundance: few; CDR3nt: TGTGCCAGCAGCTTGGCGGGGGGGCAAGGCGAGCAGTACTTC; CDR3aa: CASSLAGGQGEQYF
d_gene: NA; j_gene: TRBJ2-1; v_gene: TRBV9; abundance: NA; CDR3nt: TGTGCCAGCAGCGTAGCGGGTGACCATGAGCAGTTCTTC; CDR3aa: CASSVAGDHEQFF
d_gene: NA; j_gene: TRBJ2-3; v_gene: TRBV7-9; abundance: NA; CDR3nt: TGTGCCAGCAGCTCCTCCCGGGGGACAGATACGCAGTATTTT; CDR3aa: CASSSSRGTDTQYF
d_gene: NA; j_gene: TRBJ2-3; v_gene: TRBV12-3/TRBV12-4; abundance: many; CDR3nt: TGTGCCAGCGGAAAGGTCACAGATACGCAGTATTTT; CDR3aa: CASGKVTDTQYF
d_gene: NA; j_gene: TRBJ1-1; v_gene: TRBV24-1; abundance: NA; CDR3nt: TGTGCCACCTCCGACGCGAACACTGAAGCTTTCTTT; CDR3aa: CATSDANTEAFF
d_gene: TRBD1; j_gene: TRBJ2-2; v_gene: TRBV11-2; abundance: many; CDR3nt: TGTGCCAGCAGCTTGACAGGGGGGCTCGCCGGGGAGCTGTTTTTT; CDR3aa: CASSLTGGLAGELFF
d_gene: NA; j_gene: TRBJ2-2; v_gene: TRBV5-5; abundance: few; CDR3nt: TGTGCCAGCAGCCCCTCCCCAGGGGCCATCGGCACCGGGGAGCTGTTTTTT; CDR3aa: CASSPSPGAIGTGELFF
d_gene: NA; j_gene: TRBJ2-7; v_gene: TRBV5-6; abundance: NA; CDR3nt: TGTGCCAGCAGCAGGGCCCTGGGAGCCGAGCAGTACTTC; CDR3aa: CASSRALGAEQYF
d_gene: NA; j_gene: TRBJ2-5; v_gene: TRBV27; abundance: many; CDR3nt: TGTGCCAGCAGTTTAAAGGGGCCTCCCGGAGAGACCCAGTACTTC; CDR3aa: CASSLKGPPGETQYF
d_gene: TRBD2; j_gene: TRBJ2-5; v_gene: TRBV12-3/TRBV12-4; abundance: many; CDR3nt: TGTGCCAGCAGATTTACTAGCGGAGAGACCCAGTACTTC; CDR3aa: CASRFTSGETQYF
d_gene: TRBD2; j_gene: TRBJ2-3; v_gene: TRBV5-1; abundance: few; CDR3nt: TGCGCCAGCAGCTTTAGACCTAGCGGGGGCTCTAGCACAGATACGCAGTATTTT; CDR3aa: CASSFRPSGGSSTDTQYF
d_gene: NA; j_gene: TRBJ2-2; v_gene: TRBV24-1; abundance: NA; CDR3nt: TGTGCCACCAGTGCAATATCTACCGGGGAGCTGTTTTTT; CDR3aa: CATSAISTGELFF
d_gene: TRBD2; j_gene: TRBJ2-7; v_gene: TRBV29-1; abundance: NA; CDR3nt: TGCAGCGTCTCTAGCGGGAGTTCCTACGAGCAGTACTTC; CDR3aa: CSVSSGSSYEQYF
d_gene: TRBD2; j_gene: TRBJ2-1; v_gene: TRBV27; abundance: NA; CDR3nt: TGTGCCAGCAGTTTCATAGCGGGGGGCCTCTATGAGCAGTTCTTC; CDR3aa: CASSFIAGGLYEQFF
d_gene: NA; j_gene: TRBJ2-7; v_gene: TRBV28; abundance: once; CDR3nt: TGTGCCAGCAGTTTAGGGGTTGCGTCTCGGGAGCAGTACTTC; CDR3aa: CASSLGVASREQYF
d_gene: TRBD1; j_gene: TRBJ2-7; v_gene: TRBV3-1; abundance: NA; CDR3nt: TGTGCCAGCAGCCAACCCCGGACAGGGTACGAGCAGTACTTC; CDR3aa: CASSQPRTGYEQYF
d_gene: NA; j_gene: TRBJ2-2; v_gene: TRBV15; abundance: few; CDR3nt: TGTGCCACCAGCACCCGGGCCGGGGAGCTGTTTTTT; CDR3aa: CATSTRAGELFF